The 15 T cell receptor beta chains reported below all come from one sample, sequenced in a study of cytomegalovirus exposure and HLA in healthy donors. Researchers ran the PCR with 60 Vbeta and 13 Jbeta primers. Sequencing used immunoSEQ multiplex PCR; TCRdb keeps in-frame clones, though not all of them. The data show 72,000 or so clones, more than 75% seen once. The sequencing sample was made of PBMCs. These receptor sequences come from a man younger than 35 in good health and CMV-seropositive.

This clone occurred a few times. This chain links TRBV5-4 with TRBJ2-3; 10 bases are shared with TRBD2. V shed 9 bases and J 3 bases; nucleotides not matched to a gene: 10. Germline CDR1 reads SGHNT; CDR2 reads YYREEE (reference sequence). This CDR3 has 15 amino acids. The CDR3 DNA is TGTGCCACCCAACGTCAAGCGGGAGGGACAGATACGCAGTATTTT. This translates into CATQRQAGGTDTQYF.

This clone came up once. The V and J genes are TRBV29-1 and TRBJ2-3; 10 positions agree with TRBD1. In germline, CDR1 is SQVTM, CDR2 ANQGSEA. This CDR3 region has 14 residues. The V and J ends lost 3 bases and 5 bases, in that order; junction bases with no gene match: 5. CDR3 in amino acids: CSVDRTGGIDTQYF. In DNA, the CDR3 is TGCAGCGTTGACCGGACAGGGGGAATAGATACGCAGTATTTT.

The rearrangement links TRBV10-3 to TRBJ1-4, with 8 bases identical to TRBD1. CDR1 and CDR2 from the germline V gene are ENHRY and SYGVKD. J gave up 5 bases and V 6 bases, and 8 bases lay outside the gene matches. The CDR3 totals 15 residues. DNA of the CDR3: TGTGCCATCAGCCAGCAGACAGGGGTGAATGAAAAACTGTTTTTT. Translating it yields CAISQQTGVNEKLFF.

V gene TRBV6-5 combines with J gene TRBJ2-1; 9 bases align to TRBD2. The V segment lost 4 bases and the J segment 7 bases; nucleotides outside the gene matches: 8. The CDR3 consists of 15 residues. CDR1 is MNHEY and CDR2 is SVGAGI in the germline V gene. The CDR3 is CASSFIAGEINEQFF. CDR3 nucleotide sequence: TGTGCCAGCAGTTTTATAGCGGGAGAGATAAATGAGCAGTTCTTC.

The chain joins TRBV6-5 to TRBJ1-2; D is uncertain. CDR1 and CDR2 from the germline V gene are MNHEY and SVGAGI. This CDR3 region has 13 residues. V lost 2 bases and J lost 8, with 12 bases in between. The CDR3 DNA reads as TGTGCCAGCAGTTACACGGGAGACTCCGGCTACACCTTC. This translates into CASSYTGDSGYTF.

The chain joins TRBV4-1 to TRBJ1-2, with 7 bases identical to TRBD1. Trimming cost V 6 bases and J 4 bases; bases outside gene matches: 8. The germline V gene has CDR1 MGHRA and CDR2 YSYEKL. CDR3 length: 14 residues. CDR3 nucleotides: TGCGCCAGCAGTTTTCAGGGGGAGCTCTATGGCTACACCTTC. Its translation is CASSFQGELYGYTF.

The V call is TRBV4-1, the J call TRBJ2-5; 8 bases line up with TRBD1. CDR1 MGHRA and CDR2 YSYEKL come from the germline V gene. CDR3 length: 16 residues. Trimming took 5 bases from V and 4 from J; bases not matched to a gene: 12. The CDR3 is CASSTLGQGGGETQYF. The CDR3 nucleotides read TGCGCCAGCAGCACCCTAGGACAGGGTGGGGGAGAGACCCAGTACTTC.

CDR3 sequence reads: CSVRDANTEAFF. The CDR3, as DNA: TGCAGCGTCCGGGATGCGAACACTGAAGCTTTCTTT. The chain carries TRBV29-1 and TRBJ1-1; D is unclear. V shed 6 bases and J shed 1 base, with 9 bases lying between them. This CDR3 is built from 12 residues. Germline CDR1 is SQVTM and CDR2 is ANQGSEA.

The V gene is TRBV7-2, the J gene TRBJ2-1; possible D gene TRBD2, 6 bases. In germline, CDR1 is SGHTA, CDR2 FQGNSA. V lost 1 base and J 0 bases, leaving 13 bases between the germline ends. The CDR3 extends over 17 amino acids. CDR3 nucleotides: TGTGCCAGCAGCTTAGGGGGTGCGGGGAGCTCCTACAATGAGCAGTTCTTC. It specifies CASSLGGAGSSYNEQFF. Based on the CDR3 plus reference TRBV7-2 and TRBJ2-1, the full variable domain is GAGVSQSPSNKVTEKGKDVELRCDPISGHTALYWYRQSLGQGLEFLIYFQGNSAPDKSGLPSDRFSAERTGGSVSTLTIQRTQQEDSAVYLCASSLGGAGSSYNEQFFGPGTRLTVL.

V usage is TRBV5-5 and J usage is TRBJ2-5; D unresolved. Trimming took off 0 bases at V and 1 base at J, with 4 bases between the two ends. The V gene's germline CDR1 is SGHKS and CDR2 YYEKEE (reference sequence). There are 13 residues in the CDR3. For the CDR3, the DNA is TGTGCCAGCAGCTTGGGCAGCCAAGAGACCCAGTACTTC. Translated: CASSLGSQETQYF.

This chain uses TRBV28 with TRBJ1-2, with D hard to call. Trimming stripped 4 bases from V and 1 base from J, with 7 bases between. Germline CDR1 MDHEN, CDR2 SYDVKM. The CDR3 totals 13 residues. The CDR3 sequence is CASSSADNYGYTF. The CDR3 bases are TGTGCCAGCAGTTCAGCGGATAACTATGGCTACACCTTC.

This clone came up once. The gene calls are TRBV6-6 and TRBJ2-6; TRBD2 is a possible D gene (6 bases). This CDR3 is built from 15 residues. CDR1 is MNHNY, CDR2 SVGAGI, per germline (reference sequence). With 8 bases removed from V and 3 bases from J, the gap between germline ends came to 14 bases. The CDR3 region is CASRTEGFGANVLTF. In DNA, the CDR3 is TGTGCCAGCCGTACGGAGGGTTTTGGGGCCAACGTCCTGACTTTC.

The CDR3 coding sequence is TGTGCCAGTTCGACAGGGGTCGACACTGAAGCTTTCTTT. It yields the protein CASSTGVDTEAFF. V usage is TRBV19 and J usage is TRBJ1-1; 8 positions match TRBD1. Trimming at V came to 8 bases and at J to 3 bases, leaving 5 bases not matched to a gene. Germline V gene data show CDR1 as LNHDA and CDR2 as SQIVND (reference sequence). The CDR3 is made up of 13 amino acids.

The V and J genes are TRBV6-1 and TRBJ1-1, with 12 bases that match TRBD1. CDR3 length equals 13 residues. Germline CDR1 MNHNS, CDR2 SASEGT. With V trimmed by 10 bases and J by 5 bases, 5 bases remained unmatched. This CDR3 reads CATGTGGQTEAFF. As DNA, the CDR3 is TGTGCCACCGGGACAGGGGGCCAAACTGAAGCTTTCTTT.

This chain joins TRBV7-8 and TRBJ1-5; TRBD1 matches at 7 bases. The CDR3 spans 14 residues. J was trimmed by 6 bases and V by 5 bases; bases with no gene match: 7. Germline V gene lookup returns CDR1 SGHVS and CDR2 FQNEAQ. Here the CDR3 DNA reads TGTGCCAGCAGCCCACAGGGGATGGTTCAGCCCCAGCATTTT. Amino acid sequence: CASSPQGMVQPQHF.